A single sample is the source of the 24 T cell receptor beta chains below, sequenced in a study of neurological immune-mediated disorders. TCRdb reprocessed the 5' RACE reads via MiXCR and lists one record per CDR3 protein. This repertoire shows under 40,000 distinct CDR3 sequences, 6.5% to 7.5% found once; its top ten account for approximately 5.7%. Specimen: CD4+ T cells from blood. All receptors come from a man in his fifties in good health.

This chain connects TRBV20-1 to TRBJ2-1, with a weak D call TRBD1 (6 bases). Germline CDR1 is DFQATT and CDR2 is SNEGSKA (reference sequence). The V and J ends lost 6 bases and 4 bases respectively, with 10 bases between them. The CDR3 totals 12 residues. The CDR3 DNA reads as TGCAGTGCAAGGACAGATTACAATGAGCAGTTCTTC. Encoded protein: CSARTDYNEQFF.

This clonotype has a count of ten or more. J is TRBJ2-1 and V is TRBV5-1; a weak D match, TRBD2 (5 bases). This CDR3 spans 12 amino acids. Trimming stripped 0 bases from V and 10 bases from J, with 8 bases between. Germline assignment: CDR1 SGHRS and CDR2 YFSETQ. For the CDR3, the DNA is TGCGCCAGCAGCTTGGAGAGCGGCGAGCAGTTCTTC. This sequence encodes CASSLESGEQFF. The full variable domain, with the rest looked up from reference TRBV5-1 and TRBJ2-1, is KAGVTQTPRYLIKTRGQQVTLSCSPISGHRSVSWYQQTPGQGLQFLFEYFSETQRNKGNFPGRFSGRQFSNSRSEMNVSTLELGDSALYLCASSLESGEQFFGPGTRLTVL.

This clonotype has ten or more counts. The chain uses TRBV12-3 or TRBV12-4 and TRBJ2-3; D unclear. Trimming removed 3 bases at V and 8 bases at J, with 12 bases between. The CDR3 covers 13 residues. CDR3 nucleotides: TGTGCCAGCAGTTTGCCCCCGTCAACTACGCAGTATTTT. Its translation is CASSLPPSTTQYF.

At least ten counts were recorded for this clonotype. The V and J genes are TRBV2 and TRBJ2-2; TRBD1 matches at 9 bases. Germline CDR1 reads SNHLY; CDR2 reads FYNNEI. CDR3 size: 16 residues. The V segment lost 0 bases and the J segment 4 bases; nucleotides outside the gene matches: 3. CDR3 sequence: CASSEAGQGGTGELFF. In DNA form, the CDR3 reads TGTGCCAGCAGTGAAGCGGGACAGGGCGGCACCGGGGAGCTGTTTTTT.

This clonotype was found many times. V usage is TRBV12-3 or TRBV12-4 and J usage is TRBJ1-5; no reliable D call. With 4 bases removed from V and 2 bases from J, the gap between germline ends came to 12 bases. CDR3 size: 15 residues. The CDR3: CASSSPRAGNQPQHF. CDR3 DNA sequence: TGTGCCAGCAGTTCACCCCGGGCTGGCAATCAGCCCCAGCATTTT.

This clonotype has just one count. The chain joins TRBV20-1 to TRBJ2-1; TRBD1 might be the D (5 bases). This CDR3 contains 15 residues. With 1 base removed from V and 3 bases from J, the gap between germline ends came to 13 bases. Germline CDR1 and CDR2: DFQATT and SNEGSKA (reference sequence). The CDR3 region is CSARVTGNLYNEQFF. The CDR3 DNA sequence: TGCAGTGCTAGAGTAACAGGTAATCTCTACAATGAGCAGTTCTTC.

Ten or more counts support this clonotype. The chain joins TRBV7-2 to TRBJ2-1; TRBD2 matches at 8 bases. The germline V gene has CDR1 SGHTA and CDR2 FQGNSA. The CDR3 consists of 15 residues. With V trimmed by 2 bases and J by 3 bases, 3 bases remained unmatched. CDR3 sequence: CASSLTGTSYNEQFF. The DNA of the CDR3 is TGTGCCAGCAGCTTAACAGGGACTAGCTACAATGAGCAGTTCTTC.

This clonotype was seen many times. The chain has TRBV29-1 and TRBJ1-2, with D unclear. V lost 4 bases and J lost 2, with 8 bases in between. This CDR3 has 12 amino acids. CDR1 SQVTM and CDR2 ANQGSEA come from the germline V gene. CDR3 bases: TGCAGCGTTGGGTCCGGAAACTATGGCTACACCTTC. Translation: CSVGSGNYGYTF.

Ten or more counts support this clonotype. The V and J genes are TRBV7-6 and TRBJ2-7, with 8 nucleotides matching TRBD2. V shed 4 bases, J shed 1 base, and the junction held 3 bases outside the gene matches. CDR1 is SGHVS, CDR2 FNYEAQ, per germline. This CDR3 contains 14 residues. In DNA form, the CDR3 reads TGTGCCAGCAGCTCGACTAGCGTTTCCTACGAGCAGTACTTC. It translates to CASSSTSVSYEQYF.

This clonotype was seen ten or more times. This chain joins TRBV7-9 and TRBJ1-2; D remains unclear. CDR1 SEHNR and CDR2 FQNEAQ come from the germline V gene (reference sequence). CDR3 length equals 13 residues. V lost 2 bases and J 8 bases, leaving 12 bases between the germline ends. CDR3 region: CASSLWGRNGYTF. The CDR3 coding sequence is TGTGCCAGCAGCTTATGGGGAAGGAACGGCTACACCTTC.

The sample holds many counts of this clonotype. V and J are TRBV6-2 or TRBV6-3 and TRBJ2-5, with TRBD2 matching 9 bases. CDR1 is MNHEY, CDR2 SVGEGT, per germline. The CDR3 spans 16 residues. J gave up 2 bases and V 6 bases, and 10 bases lay outside the gene matches. CDR3 nucleotide sequence: TGTGCCAGCAGCTCCCAAACTAGCGGGCCTCAAGAGACCCAGTACTTC. It encodes CASSSQTSGPQETQYF.

This clonotype appeared many times. The chain couples TRBV20-1 to TRBJ2-7; D unresolved. The germline V and J ends were trimmed by 3 bases and 0 bases, with 21 bases remaining between them. Germline V gives CDR1 DFQATT, CDR2 SNEGSKA (reference sequence). CDR3 length: 17 amino acids. The chain's CDR3 is CSARPPAGTTPSYEQYF. The CDR3 bases are TGCAGTGCTAGGCCCCCGGCAGGCACTACTCCCTCCTACGAGCAGTACTTC.

This clonotype was detected ten times or more. The gene calls are TRBV28 and TRBJ2-7; a weak D match, TRBD1 (5 bases). The germline V gene encodes CDR1 MDHEN and CDR2 SYDVKM. Trimming took off 6 bases at V and 7 bases at J, with 22 bases between the two ends. This CDR3 comprises 15 residues. CDR3 DNA sequence: TGTGCCAGCAGCAACGCCCGGACGCCTCCAGGGGAGCAGTACTTC. This encodes CASSNARTPPGEQYF.

This clonotype came up many times. The chain couples TRBV12-3 or TRBV12-4 to TRBJ2-5; maybe TRBD1 (6 bases). The CDR3 spans 13 residues. V was pared by 4 bases and J by 5 bases, with 11 bases between. CDR3 region: CASSSDRSETQYF. The CDR3 bases are TGTGCCAGCAGTTCCGACAGGTCGGAGACCCAGTACTTC.

This clonotype was recorded at least ten times. This sequence joins TRBV20-1 and TRBJ2-3; no definite D call. V was clipped by 0 bases and J by 7 bases, with 14 bases between them. The CDR3 is 14 residues long. From germline, CDR1 is DFQATT and CDR2 SNEGSKA (reference sequence). The CDR3 DNA reads TGCAGTGCTAGAGATTGGAGTGGCCCAAATACGCAGTATTTT. Its translation: CSARDWSGPNTQYF.

Remarks on this clonotype: At one boundary the junction diverges from the germline segment, which might be a read error. This chain connects TRBV12-3 or TRBV12-4 to TRBJ2-7; the match to TRBD2 covers 15 bases. This CDR3 has 19 residues. The CDR3 DNA reads as TGTGCCAGCAGACGGGCCCTAAGGGGACTAGCGGGAGGAGGAAACGAGCAATACTTC. It specifies CASRRALRGLAGGGNEQYF.

This clonotype has at least ten counts. The CDR3 protein is CASSSIDRLDTGELFF. CDR3 bases: TGTGCCAGCAGTTCTATCGACAGACTCGATACCGGGGAGCTGTTTTTT. The chain uses TRBV6-5 and TRBJ2-2; D is possibly TRBD1 (5 bases). V was cut by 4 bases and J by 5 bases, with 17 bases left in between. CDR3 length: 16 amino acids. CDR1 and CDR2 from the germline V gene are MNHEY and SVGAGI.

This clonotype was seen repeatedly, ten times or more. The V and J genes are TRBV7-2 and TRBJ1-2; TRBD1 aligns across 7 bases. Germline lookup yields CDR1 SGHTA and CDR2 FQGNSA. The CDR3 runs 14 residues. The V gene end was trimmed by 1 base and the J gene end by 8 bases; junction bases not matched to a gene: 7. CDR3 in amino acids: CASSLVRAGGGYTF. CDR3 nucleotides: TGTGCCAGCAGCTTAGTCCGGGCAGGGGGGGGCTACACCTTC.

There are many counts of this clonotype. The rearrangement uses TRBV7-2 and TRBJ2-7; D is undetermined. V was trimmed by 7 bases and J by 0 bases, leaving 19 bases between them. There are 16 residues in the CDR3. The germline V gene has CDR1 SGHTA and CDR2 FQGNSA. The CDR3 nucleotides are TGTGCCAGCACCAAATCTGTCGGAAGGAGCTCCTACGAGCAGTACTTC. It specifies CASTKSVGRSSYEQYF.

This clonotype was seen at least ten times. The V and J genes are TRBV7-2 and TRBJ1-6; D might be TRBD1 (5 bases). The germline gives CDR1 SGHTA, CDR2 FQGNSA. CDR3 length: 11 amino acids. Trimming cost V 6 bases and J 9 bases, with 6 bases left between them. This chain's CDR3 is CASSGASPLHF. The CDR3 nucleotides read TGTGCCAGCAGTGGGGCTTCACCCCTCCACTTT.

This clonotype was observed many times. The chain employs TRBV3-1 and TRBJ2-1; D gene unclear. V was trimmed by 0 bases and J by 0 bases, leaving 12 bases between them. The CDR3 runs to 17 residues. Germline values: CDR1 LGHDT, CDR2 YNNKEL (reference sequence). This CDR3 reads CASSQDRAEFSYNEQFF. The CDR3 bases are TGTGCCAGCAGCCAAGATCGGGCGGAGTTCTCCTACAATGAGCAGTTCTTC.

This clonotype was seen many times. This rearrangement joins TRBV5-1 to TRBJ1-1; D is unresolved. From germline, CDR1 is SGHRS and CDR2 YFSETQ. This CDR3 spans 13 amino acids. V dropped 0 bases and J dropped 4 bases, with 7 bases sitting between them. CDR3 protein: CASSLVGVTEAFF. As DNA, the CDR3 is TGCGCCAGCAGCTTGGTTGGGGTCACTGAAGCTTTCTTT.

The CDR3 loop is CSAPKAHLNWDEQYF. Here the CDR3 DNA reads TGCAGTGCTCCAAAGGCCCACCTAAATTGGGACGAGCAGTACTTC. The V gene is TRBV20-1, the J gene TRBJ2-7, with D uncertain. CDR1 DFQATT and CDR2 SNEGSKA come from the germline V gene (reference sequence). This CDR3 is built from 15 residues. V lost 5 bases, J lost 5 bases, and 22 bases lay in between.

The V call is TRBV7-2, the J call TRBJ2-7; D ambiguous. Looked up from germline, CDR1 is SGHTA and CDR2 is FQGNSA. The CDR3 loop spans 11 amino acids. DNA of the CDR3: TGTGGCAGTCTTGACCTAGACGAGCAGTACTTC. It translates to CGSLDLDEQYF.